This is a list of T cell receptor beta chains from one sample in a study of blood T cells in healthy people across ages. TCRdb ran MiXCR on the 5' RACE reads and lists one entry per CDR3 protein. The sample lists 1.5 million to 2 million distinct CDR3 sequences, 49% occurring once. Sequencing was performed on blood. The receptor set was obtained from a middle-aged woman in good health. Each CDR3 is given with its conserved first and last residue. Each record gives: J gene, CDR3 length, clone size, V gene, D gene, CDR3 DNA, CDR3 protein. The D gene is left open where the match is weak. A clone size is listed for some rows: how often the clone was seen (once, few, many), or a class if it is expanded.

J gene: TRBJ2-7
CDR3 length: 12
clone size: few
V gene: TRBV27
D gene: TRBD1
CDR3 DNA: TGTGCCAGCAGGACAGGGATCAACGAGCAGTACTTC
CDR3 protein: CASRTGINEQYF

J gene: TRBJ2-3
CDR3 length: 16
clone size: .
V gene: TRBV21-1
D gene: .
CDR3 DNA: TGTGCCAGCAGCAAAGGGGGGGATCCCTTCGCAGATACGCAGTATTTT
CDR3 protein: CASSKGGDPFADTQYF

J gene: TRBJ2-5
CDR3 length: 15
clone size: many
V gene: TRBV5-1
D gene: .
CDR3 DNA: TGCGCCAGCAGCTTGTGGGGAGCCCCCCAGGAGACCCAGTACTTC
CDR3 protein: CASSLWGAPQETQYF

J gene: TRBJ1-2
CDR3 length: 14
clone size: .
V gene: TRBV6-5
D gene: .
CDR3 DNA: TGTGCCAGCAGGGGTTCTCAGCTGAACTATGGCTACACCTTC
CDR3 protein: CASRGSQLNYGYTF

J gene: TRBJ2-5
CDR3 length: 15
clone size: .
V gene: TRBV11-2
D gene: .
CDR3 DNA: TGTGCCAGCAGCTTAGATCGGGGGCCGACAGAGACCCAGTACTTC
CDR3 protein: CASSLDRGPTETQYF

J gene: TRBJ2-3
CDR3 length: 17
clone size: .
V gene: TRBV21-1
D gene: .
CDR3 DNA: TGTGCCAGCAGCCCGCAAGGACAGGGAGCATCTACAGATACGCAGTATTTT
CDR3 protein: CASSPQGQGASTDTQYF

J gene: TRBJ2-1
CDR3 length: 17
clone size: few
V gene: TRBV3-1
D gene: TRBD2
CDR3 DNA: TGTGCCAGCAGCCAGCAATCCGGGACTAGCTGGAGCAATGAGCAGTTCTTC
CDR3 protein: CASSQQSGTSWSNEQFF

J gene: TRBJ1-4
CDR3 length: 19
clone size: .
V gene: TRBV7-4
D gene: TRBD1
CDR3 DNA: TGTGCCAGCCGGGCGGCACAGGGGAGGAAAGGCATGTATAATGAAAAACTGTTTTTT
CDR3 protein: CASRAAQGRKGMYNEKLFF

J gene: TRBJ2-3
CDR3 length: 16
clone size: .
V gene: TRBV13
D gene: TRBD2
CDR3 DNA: TGTGCCAGCAGCTATACTAGCGGGGGGGCCGCAGATACGCAGTATTTT
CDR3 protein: CASSYTSGGAADTQYF

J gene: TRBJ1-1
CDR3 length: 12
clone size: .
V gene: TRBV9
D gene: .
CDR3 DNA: TGTGCCAGCAGCGACAGGTGGACTGAAGCTTTCTTT
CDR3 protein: CASSDRWTEAFF

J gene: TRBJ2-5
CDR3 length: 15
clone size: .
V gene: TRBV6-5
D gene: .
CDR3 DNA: TGTGCCAGCAGTTATGAGGGTCTGCGAATTGAGACCCAGTACTTC
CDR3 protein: CASSYEGLRIETQYF

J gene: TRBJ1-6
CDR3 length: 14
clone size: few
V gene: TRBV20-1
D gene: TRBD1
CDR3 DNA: TGCAGTGCTAGGAGGAACAGGGGACGATCACCCCTCCACTTT
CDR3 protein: CSARRNRGRSPLHF

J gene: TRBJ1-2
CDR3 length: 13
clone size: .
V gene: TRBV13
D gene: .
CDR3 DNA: TGTGCCAGCAGCTTAGACGGTGCGGATGGCTACACCTTC
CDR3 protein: CASSLDGADGYTF

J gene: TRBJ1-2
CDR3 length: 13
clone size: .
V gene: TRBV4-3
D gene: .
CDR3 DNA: TGCGCCAGCAGCCAAGAATCCGGTGCGGGTCGCACCTTC
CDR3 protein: CASSQESGAGRTF

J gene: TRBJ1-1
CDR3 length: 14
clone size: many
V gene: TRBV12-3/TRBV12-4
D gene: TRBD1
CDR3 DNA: TGTGCCAGCAGTTTAGGGGCAGGGGGCACTGAAGCTTTCTTT
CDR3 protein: CASSLGAGGTEAFF

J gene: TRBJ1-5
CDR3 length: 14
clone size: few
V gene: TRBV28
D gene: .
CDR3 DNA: TGTGCCAGCAGTACTGACGGCCTTAGTCAGCCCCAGCATTTT
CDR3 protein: CASSTDGLSQPQHF

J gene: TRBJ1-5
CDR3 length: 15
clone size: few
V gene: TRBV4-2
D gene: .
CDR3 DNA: TGTGCCAGCAGCCAAGAGGATAGTTACAATCAGCCCCAGCATTTT
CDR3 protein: CASSQEDSYNQPQHF

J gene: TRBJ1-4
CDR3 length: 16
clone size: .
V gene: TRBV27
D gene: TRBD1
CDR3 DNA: TGTGCCAGCAGTTTGTCGGCGACAGGGGTAGAGGAAAAACTGTTTTTT
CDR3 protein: CASSLSATGVEEKLFF

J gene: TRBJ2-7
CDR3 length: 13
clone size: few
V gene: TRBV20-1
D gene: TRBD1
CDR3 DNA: TGCAGTGCTACAAGACAGGGGGCTTACGAGCAGTACTTC
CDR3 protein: CSATRQGAYEQYF

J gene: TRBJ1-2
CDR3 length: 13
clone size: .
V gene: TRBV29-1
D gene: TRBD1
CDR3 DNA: TGCAGCGTATCACAGGGGGCTAACTATGGCTACACCTTC
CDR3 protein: CSVSQGANYGYTF

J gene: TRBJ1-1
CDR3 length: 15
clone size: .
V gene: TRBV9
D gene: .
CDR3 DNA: TGTGCCAGCAGCGCCGAAGGGGCGGGGAACACTGAAGCTTTCTTT
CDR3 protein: CASSAEGAGNTEAFF

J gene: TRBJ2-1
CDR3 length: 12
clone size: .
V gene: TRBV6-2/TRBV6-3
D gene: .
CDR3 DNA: TGTGCCAGCGAGACTAATAACAATGAGCAGTTCTTC
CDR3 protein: CASETNNNEQFF

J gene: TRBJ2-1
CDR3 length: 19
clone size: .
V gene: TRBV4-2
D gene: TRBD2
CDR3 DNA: TGTGCCAGCAGCCAAGATTTCGGTAGCGGGAGAAGCTCCTACAATGAGCAGTTCTTC
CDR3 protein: CASSQDFGSGRSSYNEQFF

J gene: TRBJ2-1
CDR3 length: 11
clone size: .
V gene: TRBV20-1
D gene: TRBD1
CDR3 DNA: TGCAGTGCCGACAGGGGAGGTGATCAGTTCTTC
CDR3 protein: CSADRGGDQFF

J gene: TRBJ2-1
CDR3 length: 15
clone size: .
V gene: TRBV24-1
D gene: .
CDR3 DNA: TGTGCCACCAGTGATGTGCAGGCGCCCTACAATGAGCAGTTCTTC
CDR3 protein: CATSDVQAPYNEQFF

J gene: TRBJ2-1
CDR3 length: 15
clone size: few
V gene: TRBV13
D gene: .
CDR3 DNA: TGTGCCAGCAGCTTAACGGGGGCCCTCTACAATGAGCAGTTCTTC
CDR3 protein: CASSLTGALYNEQFF

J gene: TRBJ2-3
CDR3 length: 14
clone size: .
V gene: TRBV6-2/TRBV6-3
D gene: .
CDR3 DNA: TGTGCCCACGGCGGCAGACCGAGCACAGATACGCAGTATTTT
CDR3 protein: CAHGGRPSTDTQYF

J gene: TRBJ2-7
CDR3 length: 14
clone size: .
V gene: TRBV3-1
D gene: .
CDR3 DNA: TGTGCCAGCAGCCCCGGGGGCATATGGGACGAGCAGTACTTC
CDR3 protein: CASSPGGIWDEQYF